This TCR beta chain was recorded in a study of cytomegalovirus exposure and HLA in healthy donors. Worth noting for this clone: Antigen unknown.

Study conclusions and caveats: The study found most TCR sequences rare, yet found some public TCRs in many donors. As was reported, the classifier diagnosed cytomegalovirus status with high specificity and sensitivity. In vitro data verified a few CMV-associated chains as specific for CMV antigens. The listing of some 170 TCR beta chains classed them as cytomegalovirus-associated.

Method: immunoSEQ multiplex PCR; TCRdb's copy keeps in-frame clones and lacks some. The profile covers some 100,000 clones, with 86% appearing a single time and nearly 5% taken by the ten largest. The CDR3 runs to 15 residues. Trimming cost V 8 bases and J 6 bases, with 21 bases left between them. CDR1 and CDR2 (germline): MNHEY, SMNVEV (reference sequence). V gene TRBV27 combines with J gene TRBJ2-3, with a weak D call TRBD2 (6 bases). The clonotype comes from a young man in good health and CMV-seronegative. Sequencing input: PBMCs. The CDR3 loop is CASGHRGTWLDTQYF. CDR3 nucleotide sequence: TGTGCCAGCGGCCACCGGGGGACCTGGTTGGATACGCAGTATTTT.